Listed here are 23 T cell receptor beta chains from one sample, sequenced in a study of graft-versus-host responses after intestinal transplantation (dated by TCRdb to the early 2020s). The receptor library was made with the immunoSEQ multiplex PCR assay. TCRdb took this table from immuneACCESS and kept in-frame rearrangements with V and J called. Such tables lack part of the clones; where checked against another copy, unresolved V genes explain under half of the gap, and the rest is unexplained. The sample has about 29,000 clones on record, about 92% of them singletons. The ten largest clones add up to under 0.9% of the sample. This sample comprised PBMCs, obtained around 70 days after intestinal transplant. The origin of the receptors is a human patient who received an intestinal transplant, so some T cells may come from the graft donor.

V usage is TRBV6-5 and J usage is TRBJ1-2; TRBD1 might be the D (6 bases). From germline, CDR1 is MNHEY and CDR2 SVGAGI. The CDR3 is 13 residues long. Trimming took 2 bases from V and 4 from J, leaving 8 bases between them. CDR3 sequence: CASSYRTAYGYTF. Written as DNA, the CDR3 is TGTGCCAGCAGTTACCGGACAGCCTATGGCTACACCTTC.

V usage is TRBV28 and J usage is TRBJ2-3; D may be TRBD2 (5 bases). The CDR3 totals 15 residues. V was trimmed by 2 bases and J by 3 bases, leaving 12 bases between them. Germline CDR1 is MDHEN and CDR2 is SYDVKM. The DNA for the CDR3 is TGTGCCAGCAGTTTAACGGGATTTACAACAGATACGCAGTATTTT. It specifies CASSLTGFTTDTQYF.

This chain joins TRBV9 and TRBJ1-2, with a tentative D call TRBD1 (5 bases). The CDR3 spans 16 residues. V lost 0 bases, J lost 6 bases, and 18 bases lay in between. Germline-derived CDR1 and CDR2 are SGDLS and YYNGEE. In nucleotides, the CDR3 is TGTGCCAGCAGCGTAGACTCGCAGGGTTTATTTGATGGCTACACCTTC. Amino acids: CASSVDSQGLFDGYTF.

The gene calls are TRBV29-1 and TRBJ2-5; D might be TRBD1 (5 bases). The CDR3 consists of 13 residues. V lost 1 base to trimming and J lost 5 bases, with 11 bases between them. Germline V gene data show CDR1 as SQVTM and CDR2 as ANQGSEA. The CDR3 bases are TGCAGCGTTGAAGTTATAGGGGTGGAGACCCAGTACTTC. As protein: CSVEVIGVETQYF.

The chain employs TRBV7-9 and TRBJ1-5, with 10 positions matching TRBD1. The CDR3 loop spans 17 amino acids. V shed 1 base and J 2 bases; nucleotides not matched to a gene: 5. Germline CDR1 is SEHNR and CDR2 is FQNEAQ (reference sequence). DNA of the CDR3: TGTGCCAGCAGCTTAGAGACAGGGGGCAACGGCAATCAGCCCCAGCATTTT. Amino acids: CASSLETGGNGNQPQHF.

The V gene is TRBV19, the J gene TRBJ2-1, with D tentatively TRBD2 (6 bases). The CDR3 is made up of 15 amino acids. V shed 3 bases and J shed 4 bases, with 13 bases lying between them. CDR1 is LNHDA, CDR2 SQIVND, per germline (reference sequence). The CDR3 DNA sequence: TGTGCCAGTAGTATCTTTGGGACTGGTTACAATGAGCAGTTCTTC. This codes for CASSIFGTGYNEQFF. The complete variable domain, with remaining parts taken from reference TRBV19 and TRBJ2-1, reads DGGITQSPKYLFRKEGQNVTLSCEQNLNHDAMYWYRQDPGQGLRLIYYSQIVNDFQKGDIAEGYSVSREKKESFPLTVTSAQKNPTAFYLCASSIFGTGYNEQFFGPGTRLTVL.

In nucleotides, the CDR3 is TGTGCCTGGAGCATTAAGCAGGGAAGGAGGGAAAAACTGTTTTTT. It codes for CAWSIKQGRREKLFF. This sequence joins TRBV30 and TRBJ1-4; the D gene is possibly TRBD1 (5 bases). V lost 3 bases and J lost 8, with 19 bases in between. Germline V CDR1 and CDR2: GTSNPN, SVGIG (reference sequence). This CDR3 is 15 amino acids long.

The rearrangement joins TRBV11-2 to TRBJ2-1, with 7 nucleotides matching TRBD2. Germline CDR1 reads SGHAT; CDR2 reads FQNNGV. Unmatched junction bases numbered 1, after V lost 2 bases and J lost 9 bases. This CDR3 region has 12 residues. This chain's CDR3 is CASSLTGGEQFF. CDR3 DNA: TGTGCCAGCAGCTTAACGGGGGGTGAGCAGTTCTTC. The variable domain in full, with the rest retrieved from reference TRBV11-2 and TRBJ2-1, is EAGVAQSPRYKIIEKRQSVAFWCNPISGHATLYWYQQILGQGPKLLIQFQNNGVVDDSQLPKDRFSAERLKGVDSTLKIQPAKLEDSAVYLCASSLTGGEQFFGPGTRLTVL.

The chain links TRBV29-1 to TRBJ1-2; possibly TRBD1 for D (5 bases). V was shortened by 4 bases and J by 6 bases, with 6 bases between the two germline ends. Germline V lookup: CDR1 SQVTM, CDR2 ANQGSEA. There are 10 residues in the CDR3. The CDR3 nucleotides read TGCAGCGTTGCGGGGGATGGCTACACCTTC. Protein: CSVAGDGYTF.

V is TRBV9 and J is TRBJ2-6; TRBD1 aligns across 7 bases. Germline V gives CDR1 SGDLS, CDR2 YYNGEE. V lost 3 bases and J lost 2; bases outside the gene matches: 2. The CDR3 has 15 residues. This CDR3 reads CASSGQGPGANVLTF. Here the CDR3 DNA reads TGTGCCAGCAGCGGACAGGGCCCTGGGGCCAACGTCCTGACTTTC.

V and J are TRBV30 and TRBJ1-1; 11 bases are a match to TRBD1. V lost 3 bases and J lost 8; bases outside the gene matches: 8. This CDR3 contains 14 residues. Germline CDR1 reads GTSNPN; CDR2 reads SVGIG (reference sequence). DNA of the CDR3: TGTGCCTGGAGCTTTGGACAGGGGGCCGCCGAAGCTTTCTTT. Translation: CAWSFGQGAAEAFF.

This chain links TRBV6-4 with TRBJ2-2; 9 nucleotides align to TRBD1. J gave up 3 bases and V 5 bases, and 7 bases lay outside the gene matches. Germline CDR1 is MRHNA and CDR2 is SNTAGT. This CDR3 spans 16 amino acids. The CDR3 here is CASSHKGTGYTGELFF. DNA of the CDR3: TGTGCCAGCAGTCACAAAGGGACAGGGTACACCGGGGAGCTGTTTTTT.

The CDR3, as DNA: TGTGCCAGCAGCTTAGATACTAGGGGCAGTAATTCGACCGGGGAGCTGTTTTTT. Protein sequence: CASSLDTRGSNSTGELFF. V usage is TRBV7-9 and J usage is TRBJ2-2; D is possibly TRBD1 or TRBD2 (5 bases each). Trimming stripped 1 base from V and 5 bases from J, with 20 bases between. This CDR3 contains 18 residues. In germline, CDR1 is SEHNR, CDR2 FQNEAQ (reference sequence).

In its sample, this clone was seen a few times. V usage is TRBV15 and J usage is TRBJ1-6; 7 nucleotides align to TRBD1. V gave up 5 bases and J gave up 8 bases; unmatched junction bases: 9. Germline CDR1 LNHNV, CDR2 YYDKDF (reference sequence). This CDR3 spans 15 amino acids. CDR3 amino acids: CATSSNRGDYSPLHF. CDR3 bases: TGTGCCACCAGCTCAAACAGGGGCGATTATTCACCCCTCCACTTT.

The CDR3 DNA follows: TGCGCCAGCAGCCAAGAAATCCCCGGAGTACTAGGCTACAATGAGCAGTTCTTC. It yields the protein CASSQEIPGVLGYNEQFF. The gene calls are TRBV4-3 and TRBJ2-1; D perhaps matches TRBD2 (5 bases). Trimming removed 0 bases at V and 3 bases at J, with 18 bases between. Germline CDR1 reads LGHNA; CDR2 reads YSLEER. This CDR3 is built from 18 residues.

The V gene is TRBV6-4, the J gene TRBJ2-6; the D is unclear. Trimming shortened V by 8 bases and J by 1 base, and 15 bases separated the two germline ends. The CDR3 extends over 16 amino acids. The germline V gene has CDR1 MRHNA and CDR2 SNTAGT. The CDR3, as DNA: TGTGCCAGCTCAGAGAAAGGGTTTTCTGGGGCCAACGTCCTGACTTTC. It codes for CASSEKGFSGANVLTF.

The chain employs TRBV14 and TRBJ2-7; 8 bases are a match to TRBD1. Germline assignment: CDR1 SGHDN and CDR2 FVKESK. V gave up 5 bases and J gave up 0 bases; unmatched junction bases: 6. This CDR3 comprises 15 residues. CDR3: CASSTRTGSSYEQYF. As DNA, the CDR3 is TGTGCCAGCAGCACCCGGACAGGGAGCTCCTACGAGCAGTACTTC.

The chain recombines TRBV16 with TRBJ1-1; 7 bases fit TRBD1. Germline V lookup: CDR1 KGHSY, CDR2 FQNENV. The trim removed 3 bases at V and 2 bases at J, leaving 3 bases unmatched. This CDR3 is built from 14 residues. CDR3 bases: TGTGCCAGCAGCCATAGGACAGGCAACACTGAAGCTTTCTTT. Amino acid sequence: CASSHRTGNTEAFF.

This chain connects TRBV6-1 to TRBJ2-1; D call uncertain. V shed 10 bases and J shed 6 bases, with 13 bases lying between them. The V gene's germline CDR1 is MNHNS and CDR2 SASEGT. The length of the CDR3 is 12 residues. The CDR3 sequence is CATSDLGNEQFF. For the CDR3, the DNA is TGTGCCACCTCGGACCTAGGCAATGAGCAGTTCTTC.

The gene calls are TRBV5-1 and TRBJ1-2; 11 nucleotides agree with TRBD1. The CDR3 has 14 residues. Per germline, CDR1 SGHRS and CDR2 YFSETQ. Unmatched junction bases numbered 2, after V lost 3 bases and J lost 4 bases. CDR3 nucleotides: TGCGCCAGCAGCTGGGACAGGGGGACCTATGGCTACACCTTC. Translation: CASSWDRGTYGYTF.

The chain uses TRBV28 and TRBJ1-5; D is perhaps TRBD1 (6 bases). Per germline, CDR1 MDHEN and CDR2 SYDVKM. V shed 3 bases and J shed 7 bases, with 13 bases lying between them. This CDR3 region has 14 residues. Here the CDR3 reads CASSFFNRDQPQHF. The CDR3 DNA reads TGTGCCAGCAGTTTCTTTAACAGGGACCAGCCCCAGCATTTT. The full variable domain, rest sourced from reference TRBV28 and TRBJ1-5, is DVKVTQSSRYLVKRTGEKVFLECVQDMDHENMFWYRQDPGLGLRLIYFSYDVKMKEKGDIPEGYSVSREKKERFSLILESASTNQTSMYLCASSFFNRDQPQHFGDGTRLSIL.

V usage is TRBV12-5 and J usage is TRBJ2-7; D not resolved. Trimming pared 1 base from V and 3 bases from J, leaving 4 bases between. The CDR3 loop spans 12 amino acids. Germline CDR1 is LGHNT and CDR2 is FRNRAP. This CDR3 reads CASGLGSYEQYF. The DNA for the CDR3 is TGTGCTAGTGGTTTGGGGAGCTACGAGCAGTACTTC. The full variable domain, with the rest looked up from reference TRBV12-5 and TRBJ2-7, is DARVTQTPRHKVTEMGQEVTMRCQPILGHNTVFWYRQTMMQGLELLAYFRNRAPLDDSGMPKDRFSAEMPDATLATLKIQPSEPRDSAVYFCASGLGSYEQYFGPGTRLTVT.

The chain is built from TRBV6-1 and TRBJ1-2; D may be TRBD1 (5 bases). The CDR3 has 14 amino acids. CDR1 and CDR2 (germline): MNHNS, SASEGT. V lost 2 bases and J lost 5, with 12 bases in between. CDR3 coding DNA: TGTGCCAGCAGTGAAATACGTCGACAGTATGGCTACACCTTC. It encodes CASSEIRRQYGYTF.